A selection of T cell receptor beta chains follows, all from one sample in a study of CD8+ T cells in alopecia areata. Clones were sequenced by immunoSEQ multiplex PCR, and TCRdb holds only the in-frame ones, with some missing. The table has 3,500 to 5,500 clones, 60% seen once. The specimen comprised skin, sampled around week 36, from a patient treated with tofacitinib. The receptors were sampled from a human donor with alopecia areata. Each CDR3 is given with its conserved first and last residue. Each record gives: V gene, clone size, D gene, J gene, CDR3 DNA, CDR3 protein. D genes are given only for firm matches. The listing skips clone size in some rows; elsewhere it reads once, few, many or a size class.

TRBV6-1	-	-	TRBJ1-2	TGTGCCAGCAGTGAAGTGGTCAGCACGCCCGGCTACACCTTC	CASSEVVSTPGYTF
TRBV5-4	few	-	TRBJ1-3	TGTGCCAGCAGCTTTAATCGACTCTGGGCGGACACCATATATTTT	CASSFNRLWADTIYF
TRBV30	few	TRBD2	TRBJ2-4	TGTGCCTGGAGTGCACTGGGACTAGCGGAAATAGCCAAAAACATTCAGTACTTC	CAWSALGLAEIAKNIQYF
TRBV5-1	-	TRBD2	TRBJ2-4	TGCGCCAGCAGCGGGGGACTAGTGGTAGCCAAAAACATTCAGTACTTC	CASSGGLVVAKNIQYF
TRBV7-9	-	-	TRBJ2-2	TGTGCCAGCAGCTTAATGGCCGTTTCCACCGGGGAGCTGTTTTTT	CASSLMAVSTGELFF
TRBV6-5	-	TRBD1	TRBJ2-7	TGTGCCAGCACCTCTACAGGGGCCGAGCAGTACTTC	CASTSTGAEQYF
TRBV6-6	-	-	TRBJ2-3	TGTGCCACCTCGCCCTCCGGAGATGCGCAGTATTTT	CATSPSGDAQYF
TRBV9	-	-	TRBJ2-3	TGTGCCAGCAGCGTAGAGACGGGATCCACAGATACGCAGTATTTT	CASSVETGSTDTQYF
TRBV29-1	-	TRBD2	TRBJ2-7	TGCAGCGCGACTAGCGGGAGATCCGAGCAGTACTTC	CSATSGRSEQYF
TRBV7-2	hyperexpanded	-	TRBJ1-5	TGTGCCAGCAGGGTTGGCAATCAGCCCCAGCATTTT	CASRVGNQPQHF
TRBV6-1	-	-	TRBJ2-5	TGTGCCAGCAGTGAGCCGTCGTGGACAGCGCAAGAGACCCAGTACTTC	CASSEPSWTAQETQYF
TRBV7-6	-	TRBD1	TRBJ1-3	TGTGCCAGCAGCCCCACGACGTATACAGGGGTCAACTCTGGAAACACCATATATTTT	CASSPTTYTGVNSGNTIYF
TRBV7-4	-	TRBD1	TRBJ2-6	TGTGCCAGCAGCTTAGGGGACAGGGCATCTGGGGCCAACGTCCTGACTTTC	CASSLGDRASGANVLTF
TRBV11-3	-	-	TRBJ1-1	TGTGCCAGCAGCTTCGGAACCACTGAAGCTTTCTTT	CASSFGTTEAFF
TRBV2	once	TRBD1	TRBJ1-1	TGTGCCAGCAATCCCGACAGGGGGCAGGTGGGGACTGAAGCTTTCTTT	CASNPDRGQVGTEAFF
TRBV5-1	-	-	TRBJ2-4	TGCGCCAGCAGCTTAGACCAGGGGGGAAACATTCAGTACTTC	CASSLDQGGNIQYF
TRBV29-1	few	-	TRBJ1-1	TGCAGCGTCACCCTGCACCGGGAGTCATTTCCAGGAGAAGCTTTCTTT	CSVTLHRESFPGEAFF
TRBV7-3	few	-	TRBJ2-1	TGTGCCAGCAGCTTATCATCAGGGGGACTCTCCTACAATGAGCAGTTCTTC	CASSLSSGGLSYNEQFF
TRBV5-6	-	TRBD2	TRBJ2-3	TGTGCCAGCAGCGGCGGACTAGCGGGTCTCACAGATACGCAGTATTTT	CASSGGLAGLTDTQYF
TRBV4-2	-	TRBD2	TRBJ2-1	TGTGCCAGCAGCCAAGTGGCCCTAGCGGGGTCCTACAATGAGCAGTTCTTC	CASSQVALAGSYNEQFF
TRBV7-2	-	TRBD2	TRBJ2-7	TGTGCCAGCAGCCCGGGGGGGTGGGAGCAGTACTTC	CASSPGGWEQYF
TRBV27	-	TRBD2	TRBJ2-3	TGTGCCAGCAGTTTACTAGCGGGAGGGCCGGAGGATACGCAGTATTTT	CASSLLAGGPEDTQYF
TRBV7-2	-	-	TRBJ2-1	TGTGCCAGCAGCTTAGCGGGGCTGTTAGGCAATGAGCAGTTCTTC	CASSLAGLLGNEQFF
TRBV4-1	-	TRBD1	TRBJ1-5	TGCGCCAGCAGCCAAGACCTGCGGACAGGGAGTTTTTATAGCAATCAGCCCCAGCATTTT	CASSQDLRTGSFYSNQPQHF
TRBV6-6	-	TRBD2	TRBJ2-5	TGTGCCAGCAGTTCGAGCGGGGTCCAAGAGACCCAGTACTTC	CASSSSGVQETQYF
TRBV30	-	TRBD1	TRBJ1-1	TGTGCCTGGAGTTTCTACGACAGGGCGAACACTGAAGCTTTCTTT	CAWSFYDRANTEAFF